The 9 T cell receptor beta chains below were found in one sample sequenced in a study of cytomegalovirus exposure and HLA in healthy donors. The PCR contained 60 Vbeta and 13 Jbeta primers. Some clones are missing from TCRdb's copy, which holds only in-frame ones; the method was immunoSEQ multiplex PCR. The data contain 180,000 or so clones, roughly three quarters of them singletons. Sample: PBMCs. Receptors were obtained from a male donor in good health and CMV-seronegative.

The V gene is TRBV28, the J gene TRBJ2-2; possibly TRBD2 for D (5 bases). The germline CDR1 and CDR2 sequences are MDHEN and SYDVKM. The CDR3 runs to 16 residues. V lost 7 bases to trimming and J lost 1 base, with 16 bases between them. For the CDR3, the DNA is TGTGCCAGCAATCAGGCGGGTCAATTGAACACCGGGGAGCTGTTTTTT. Encoded protein: CASNQAGQLNTGELFF.

The sample holds one count of this clone. The chain uses TRBV28 and TRBJ1-2; D gene uncertain. Germline V gene sequence: CDR1 MDHEN, CDR2 SYDVKM. The V and J ends lost 5 bases and 6 bases respectively, with 13 bases between them. The CDR3 loop spans 13 amino acids. This CDR3 reads CASSGGPGDGYTF. The CDR3 nucleotides are TGTGCCAGCAGTGGTGGACCCGGGGATGGCTACACCTTC.

This chain links TRBV15 with TRBJ2-1; 13 bases are shared with TRBD2. Germline V lookup: CDR1 LNHNV, CDR2 YYDKDF (reference sequence). The CDR3 is 16 residues long. V lost 3 bases, J lost 7 bases, and 6 bases stayed unmatched. CDR3 residues: CATSRATSGRWNEQFF. CDR3 sequence (DNA): TGTGCCACCAGCAGGGCGACTAGCGGGAGGTGGAATGAGCAGTTCTTC.

The CDR3 here is CASSLVPAGGQPQHF. The DNA for the CDR3 is TGTGCCAGCAGTTTGGTTCCGGCAGGTGGTCAGCCCCAGCATTTT. The V gene is TRBV28, the J gene TRBJ1-5; D not resolved. CDR3 size: 15 residues. Trimming left V 3 bases short and J 6 bases short, with 15 bases between. Germline V gene data show CDR1 as MDHEN and CDR2 as SYDVKM.

The chain employs TRBV27 and TRBJ1-1, with a weak D call TRBD1 (5 bases). The length of the CDR3 is 16 residues. Germline V gene sequence: CDR1 MNHEY, CDR2 SMNVEV (reference sequence). V was pared by 2 bases and J by 0 bases, with 13 bases between. In DNA form, the CDR3 reads TGTGCCAGCAGTTTACAGGGCACAGAGTTGAACACTGAAGCTTTCTTT. This encodes CASSLQGTELNTEAFF.

V is TRBV5-1 and J is TRBJ2-1, with TRBD2 matching over 9 bases. Germline CDR1 and CDR2: SGHRS and YFSETQ. V lost 0 bases and J lost 2; bases outside the gene matches: 3. This CDR3 has 16 residues. For the CDR3, the DNA is TGCGCCAGCAGCTTGGGTCAGCGGGGGGCCTACAATGAGCAGTTCTTC. Translated, it gives CASSLGQRGAYNEQFF. The full variable domain, with the rest looked up from reference TRBV5-1 and TRBJ2-1, is KAGVTQTPRYLIKTRGQQVTLSCSPISGHRSVSWYQQTPGQGLQFLFEYFSETQRNKGNFPGRFSGRQFSNSRSEMNVSTLELGDSALYLCASSLGQRGAYNEQFFGPGTRLTVL.

This clone has more than one count but fewer than ten. The chain couples TRBV5-8 to TRBJ2-2, with 8 positions matching TRBD1. V was clipped by 5 bases and J by 6 bases; unmatched bases: 9. The CDR3 has 15 residues. Germline V CDR1 and CDR2: SGHTS, YDEGEE. The CDR3 loop reads CASSLEDRDAGELFF. The CDR3 DNA reads TGTGCCAGCAGTTTAGAGGACAGGGATGCCGGGGAGCTGTTTTTT.

This chain connects TRBV30 to TRBJ1-1; D call uncertain. The germline CDR1 and CDR2 sequences are GTSNPN and SVGIG (reference sequence). The CDR3 extends over 13 amino acids. V shed 0 bases and J shed 1 base, with 6 bases lying between them. The CDR3 DNA reads as TGTGCCTGGAGTGTAACAGCGAACACTGAAGCTTTCTTT. Its protein is CAWSVTANTEAFF.

The V gene is TRBV11-3, the J gene TRBJ2-7; TRBD1 might be the D (5 bases). Germline V gene sequence: CDR1 SGHNT, CDR2 YENEEA. The CDR3 totals 14 residues. V was cut by 5 bases and J by 0 bases, with 11 bases left in between. This CDR3 reads CASSPQGDSYEQYF. CDR3 coding DNA: TGTGCCAGCAGCCCCCAAGGGGACTCCTACGAGCAGTACTTC.